This T cell receptor beta chain came from a study of beta chain features in type 1 diabetes. General study findings and limits: With patients and controls alike, PCR might favor shorter templates to an equal degree. Naive, central memory and Treg TCRB repertoires appeared more alike in patients than in healthy donors. For TCRB rearrangement, an influence of HLA type remained unresolved here.

A few counts support this clone. Its antigen is as yet unknown. CDR3 size: 15 residues. The germline gives CDR1 MDHEN, CDR2 SYDVKM. V gave up 3 bases and J gave up 2 bases; unmatched junction bases: 4. Reverse transcription of all isolated RNA meant that expressed TCRB transcripts were sequenced. The assay was immunoSEQ multiplex PCR, and TCRdb's table has in-frame clones only and misses some. The data show some 150,000 clones, around 10% seen once. The chain links TRBV28 to TRBJ2-4; 7 bases agree with TRBD1. The receptor was isolated from a man between 18 and 35 years old in good health. Sequenced sample: central memory CD4+ T cells from blood. DNA of the CDR3: TGTGCCAGCAGTTTCCCGACAGGGTCCAAAAACATTCAGTACTTC. It specifies CASSFPTGSKNIQYF.